These 24 T cell receptor beta chains share one sample of origin, sequenced in a study of response to subunit inactivated influenza vaccine. Each CDR3 protein gets one entry after TCRdb re-called the RT-PCR reads with MiXCR. Found here are 250,000 to 350,000 distinct CDR3 sequences, about 20% of them singletons; the top ten hold 10% to 13%. The sequences come from PBMCs from blood, collected approximately 22 months after vaccination. All receptors derive from a man aged 50 to 69 who received an inactivated influenza vaccine.

This clonotype was detected a few times. This chain uses TRBV6-5 with TRBJ2-4, with 9 positions matching TRBD1. The CDR3 runs 17 residues. Germline V gene lookup returns CDR1 MNHEY and CDR2 SVGAGI. J gave up 0 bases and V 4 bases, and 7 bases lay outside the gene matches. CDR3 in amino acids: CASSSGQGILAKNIQYF. The CDR3 DNA reads as TGTGCCAGCAGTTCCGGACAGGGGATCCTAGCCAAAAACATTCAGTACTTC.

This clonotype has just a few counts. The chain has TRBV25-1 and TRBJ2-5; the D is unclear. The V gene lost 4 bases and the J gene lost 3 bases, with 9 bases spanning the gap. CDR3 size: 13 residues. In germline, CDR1 is MGHDK, CDR2 SYGVNS. The CDR3 DNA reads as TGTGCCAGCAGTGGACTTGGCAAAGAGACCCAGTACTTC. Translating it yields CASSGLGKETQYF.

V is TRBV5-1 and J is TRBJ1-1, with TRBD1 as a possible D gene (5 bases). V lost 4 bases to trimming and J lost 0 bases, with 13 bases between them. CDR3 length equals 15 residues. CDR1 and CDR2 from the germline V gene are SGHRS and YFSETQ. In nucleotides, the CDR3 is TGCGCCAGCAGCCCAGGGTATTCAATGAACACTGAAGCTTTCTTT. Protein sequence: CASSPGYSMNTEAFF.

As concerns this clonotype: The CDR3 does not end in the conserved phenylalanine or tryptophan, so this is likely a read error. The rearrangement joins TRBV2 to TRBJ2-1, with D uncertain. The CDR3 length is 12 residues. The germline CDR1 and CDR2 sequences are SNHLY and FYNNEI. Trimming stripped 2 bases from V and 4 bases from J, with 3 bases between. This CDR3 reads CASSERYNEQFS. DNA for the CDR3: TGTGCCAGCAGTGAACGTTACAATGAGCAGTTCTCC.

This chain connects TRBV20-1 to TRBJ2-3; 11 bases map to TRBD2. The J segment lost 5 bases and the V segment lost 5 bases, leaving 3 bases of the junction unmatched. Germline V gene lookup returns CDR1 DFQATT and CDR2 SNEGSKA (reference sequence). The CDR3 extends over 13 amino acids. CDR3 amino acids: CSAGTSGRDTQYF. The CDR3 nucleotides are TGCAGTGCTGGGACTAGCGGCCGAGATACGCAGTATTTT.

The rearrangement uses TRBV15 and TRBJ1-1; D is perhaps TRBD1 (5 bases). Trimming removed 6 bases from V and 0 bases from J, with 11 bases in between. CDR1 LNHNV and CDR2 YYDKDF come from the germline V gene (reference sequence). CDR3 length: 14 residues. CDR3: CATSWGRVNTEAFF. The CDR3 coding sequence is TGTGCCACCAGTTGGGGCAGGGTGAACACTGAAGCTTTCTTT.

This clonotype was seen only a few times. CDR3 sequence (DNA): TGTGCCAGCAGTCACCACATGGATGGGAGGTCTGGGGCCAACGTCCTGACTTTC. Amino acid sequence: CASSHHMDGRSGANVLTF. This chain joins TRBV6-5 and TRBJ2-6; tentative D call: TRBD2 (6 bases). The CDR3 extends over 18 amino acids. V lost 5 bases and J 1 base, leaving 18 bases between the germline ends. The V gene's germline CDR1 is MNHEY and CDR2 SVGAGI.

This clonotype was counted only a few times. The chain has TRBV5-1 and TRBJ1-6, with D uncertain. The germline V gene has CDR1 SGHRS and CDR2 YFSETQ. This CDR3 comprises 14 residues. V was shortened by 1 base and J by 10 bases, with 12 bases between the two germline ends. CDR3 nucleotide sequence: TGCGCCAGCAGCTTGAGTCCCAGGTGGTCACCCCTCCACTTT. Residues: CASSLSPRWSPLHF. Supplemented by reference TRBV5-1 and TRBJ1-6, the full variable domain reads KAGVTQTPRYLIKTRGQQVTLSCSPISGHRSVSWYQQTPGQGLQFLFEYFSETQRNKGNFPGRFSGRQFSNSRSEMNVSTLELGDSALYLCASSLSPRWSPLHFGNGTRLTVT.

This chain uses TRBV5-8 with TRBJ1-6; D is unclear. The germline CDR1 and CDR2 sequences are SGHTS and YDEGEE. Deletions cut 0 bases from V and 10 bases from J, with 11 bases between. This CDR3 spans 14 amino acids. Written as DNA, the CDR3 is TGTGCCAGCAGCTTGGAAGGGTTTTGGTCACCCCTCCACTTT. This codes for CASSLEGFWSPLHF.

This clonotype was counted a few times. The rearrangement uses TRBV20-1 and TRBJ1-5; 7 bases are shared with TRBD1. The junction had 10 bases not matched to a gene; V was cut back by 4 bases and J by 7 bases. This CDR3 is 14 amino acids long. The germline gives CDR1 DFQATT, CDR2 SNEGSKA (reference sequence). CDR3 loop: CSATVQGIGQPQHF. In DNA, the CDR3 is TGCAGTGCTACTGTACAGGGGATAGGCCAGCCCCAGCATTTT.

This clonotype was seen more than once but under ten times. The J gene is TRBJ1-5, the V gene TRBV12-3 or TRBV12-4; TRBD1 aligns across 7 bases. V lost 3 bases, J lost 4 bases, and 6 bases stayed unmatched. This CDR3 comprises 15 residues. CDR3 protein: CASSFGGRGNQPQHF. The CDR3 DNA reads TGTGCCAGCAGTTTCGGGGGCAGGGGGAATCAGCCCCAGCATTTT.

This chain uses TRBV27 with TRBJ2-5; D unclear. V was cut by 8 bases and J by 0 bases, with 10 bases left in between. The CDR3 loop spans 13 amino acids. CDR1 MNHEY and CDR2 SMNVEV come from the germline V gene (reference sequence). The CDR3 here is CASAPGYQETQYF. Here the CDR3 DNA reads TGTGCCAGCGCCCCCGGGTACCAAGAGACCCAGTACTTC.

This clonotype occurred a few times. The chain is built from TRBV7-9 and TRBJ1-2; D might be TRBD1 (5 bases). V lost 4 bases, J lost 6 bases, and 15 bases lay in between. CDR1 is SEHNR, CDR2 FQNEAQ, per germline (reference sequence). CDR3 length: 14 residues. CDR3 in amino acids: CASSSSGTRNGYTF. CDR3 bases: TGTGCCAGCAGCTCCTCCGGGACCAGGAATGGCTACACCTTC.

The chain links TRBV20-1 to TRBJ2-1; tentative D call: TRBD1 (5 bases). Looked up from germline, CDR1 is DFQATT and CDR2 is SNEGSKA (reference sequence). Trimming removed 0 bases at V and 4 bases at J, with 13 bases between. This CDR3 contains 15 residues. CDR3 region: CSARDQAGIYNEQFF. CDR3 in DNA: TGCAGTGCTAGAGATCAGGCAGGGATTTACAATGAGCAGTTCTTC.

The rearrangement uses TRBV9 and TRBJ1-2; TRBD1 might be the D (5 bases). The CDR3 consists of 15 residues. The germline V gene encodes CDR1 SGDLS and CDR2 YYNGEE. Trimming removed 0 bases from V and 5 bases from J, with 14 bases in between. CDR3 in DNA: TGTGCCAGCAGCGTAGATGTGGGGCGGGAGTATGGCTACACCTTC. As protein: CASSVDVGREYGYTF.

This chain joins TRBV5-1 and TRBJ1-1; TRBD1 might be the D (6 bases). Trimming left V 3 bases short and J 3 bases short, with 21 bases between. Germline assignment: CDR1 SGHRS and CDR2 YFSETQ. The CDR3 sequence is 17 residues long. CDR3 residues: CASSSNPFRGEYTEAFF. DNA for the CDR3: TGCGCCAGCAGCTCAAATCCTTTCAGGGGAGAGTACACTGAAGCTTTCTTT. Together with reference TRBV5-1 and TRBJ1-1, the CDR3 gives the full variable domain: KAGVTQTPRYLIKTRGQQVTLSCSPISGHRSVSWYQQTPGQGLQFLFEYFSETQRNKGNFPGRFSGRQFSNSRSEMNVSTLELGDSALYLCASSSNPFRGEYTEAFFGQGTRLTVV.

This rearrangement joins TRBV7-8 to TRBJ2-7, with 10 bases fitting TRBD2. Losses at the gene ends were 5 bases for V and 4 bases for J; bases not matched to a gene: 8. Germline CDR1 and CDR2: SGHVS and FQNEAQ. This CDR3 contains 15 residues. The CDR3 DNA reads TGTGCCAGCAGCGGTACTAGCGGGACTATTTACGAGCAGTACTTC. Its protein is CASSGTSGTIYEQYF.

V usage is TRBV4-1 and J usage is TRBJ2-7; 9 bases agree with TRBD1. V lost 2 bases and J lost 4; bases outside the gene matches: 9. This CDR3 is 16 amino acids long. The germline V gene has CDR1 MGHRA and CDR2 YSYEKL. CDR3 sequence (DNA): TGCGCCAGCAGCCAATATCCCGGGACAGGGTCGTACGAGCAGTACTTC. This codes for CASSQYPGTGSYEQYF.

This clonotype was seen many times. V is TRBV9 and J is TRBJ1-2, with 8 bases fitting TRBD1. This CDR3 region has 14 residues. V shed 3 bases and J 9 bases; nucleotides not matched to a gene: 10. The germline V gene encodes CDR1 SGDLS and CDR2 YYNGEE. The chain's CDR3 is CASSEGVGQARYTF. For the CDR3, the DNA is TGTGCCAGCAGCGAGGGAGTGGGACAGGCTCGCTACACCTTC.

The table lists this clonotype with a few counts. The chain combines TRBV29-1 with TRBJ2-7, with unresolved D. This CDR3 spans 13 amino acids. The germline V and J ends were trimmed by 0 bases and 5 bases, with 11 bases remaining between them. Per germline, CDR1 SQVTM and CDR2 ANQGSEA. CDR3 loop: CSVEDLRGDEQYF. The CDR3 coding sequence is TGCAGCGTTGAAGATTTGAGAGGTGACGAGCAGTACTTC.

V usage is TRBV20-1 and J usage is TRBJ1-5; D may be TRBD1 (5 bases). This CDR3 region has 15 residues. Germline V lookup: CDR1 DFQATT, CDR2 SNEGSKA (reference sequence). Between the trimmed V and J ends, which lost 6 bases and 5 bases, there was a span of 20 bases. The CDR3 spells CSATPPRGRDQPQHF. Written as DNA, the CDR3 is TGCAGTGCGACTCCTCCTCGGGGGAGGGATCAGCCCCAGCATTTT.

With regard to this clonotype: Just one base apart from a much larger clone, this may be a read error. This rearrangement joins TRBV4-1 to TRBJ2-5; D may match TRBD1 or TRBD2 (5 bases each). The CDR3 consists of 16 residues. Germline CDR1 and CDR2: MGHRA and YSYEKL. CDR3 residues: CASSQDPSGDQEAQYF. DNA for the CDR3: TGCGCCAGCAGCCAAGACCCGTCCGGGGACCAAGAGGCCCAGTACTTC.

This clonotype was seen at least ten times. The chain joins TRBV20-1 to TRBJ1-2, with D unclear. Per germline, CDR1 DFQATT and CDR2 SNEGSKA (reference sequence). V lost 4 bases to trimming and J lost 3 bases, with 12 bases between them. The CDR3 totals 13 residues. CDR3 bases: TGCAGTGCTAAAAAGTACGCAGACTATGGCTACACCTTC. Protein product: CSAKKYADYGYTF.

The chain uses TRBV6-2 or TRBV6-3 and TRBJ2-7; TRBD1 aligns across 8 bases. After removal of 5 bases from V and 7 bases from J, the junction contained 7 bases not matched to a gene. There are 13 residues in the CDR3. CDR1 MNHEY and CDR2 SVGEGT come from the germline V gene. Here the CDR3 DNA reads TGTGCCAGCAGTGGTCGGACAGGGTGGGAGCAGTACTTC. This gives the protein CASSGRTGWEQYF.